Following are 2 T cell receptor beta chains from one sample sequenced in a study of neurological immune-mediated disorders. TCRdb reprocessed the 5' RACE reads via MiXCR and lists one record per CDR3 protein. The sample lists about 20,000 distinct CDR3 sequences; 2% to 3% were seen once. Sequenced input: PBMCs. The receptors here all came from a woman between 18 and 29 years old with multiple sclerosis.

This clonotype was counted ten times or more. The rearrangement links TRBV29-1 to TRBJ2-3; D not resolved. Germline CDR1 SQVTM, CDR2 ANQGSEA. The CDR3 consists of 11 residues. Trimming took 3 bases from V and 3 from J, leaving 4 bases between them. The CDR3 nucleotides read TGCAGCGTTGATCGTACAGATACGCAGTATTTT. It yields the protein CSVDRTDTQYF.

In this sample, this clonotype turned up a few times. This sequence may be a read error, since a much larger clone differs from it by one base. This CDR3 is missing its conserved last phenylalanine or tryptophan, likely due to a read error. The rearrangement links TRBV3-1 to TRBJ1-1, with D uncertain. The CDR3 is 12 residues long. Trimming took off 6 bases at V and 2 bases at J, with 7 bases between the two ends. CDR1 LGHDT and CDR2 YNNKEL come from the germline V gene (reference sequence). CDR3 coding DNA: TGTGCCAGCAGGTCGTTAAACACTGAAGCTTTCATT. The encoded protein is CASRSLNTEAFI.